Following are 24 T cell receptor beta chains from one sample sequenced in a study of T cell clones after liver transplantation. Measured with immunoSEQ multiplex PCR; TCRdb has only the in-frame clones, and not every one. The sample consists of around 20,000 clones, around 89% of them appearing once. Material: CD8+ T cells from blood, obtained almost 47 months after liver transplant. These receptors were obtained from a human patient who received a liver transplant. Some T cells may originate from the graft donor.

The chain uses TRBV25-1 and TRBJ2-1, with D unresolved. The V gene lost 4 bases and the J gene lost 5 bases, with 3 bases spanning the gap. Per the germline V gene, CDR1 is MGHDK and CDR2 is SYGVNS. The CDR3 totals 11 residues. The CDR3 spells CASSGNNEQFF. CDR3 sequence (DNA): TGTGCCAGCAGTGGTAACAATGAGCAGTTCTTC.

J is TRBJ1-1 and V is TRBV6-5; D is possibly TRBD1 (6 bases). Trimming removed 7 bases from V and 5 bases from J, with 14 bases in between. Germline CDR1 MNHEY, CDR2 SVGAGI. The CDR3 contains 13 residues. This chain's CDR3 is CASNTGLGTEAFF. The CDR3 region has the DNA TGTGCCAGCAATACAGGGTTGGGTACTGAAGCTTTCTTT.

The V call is TRBV7-3, the J call TRBJ1-5; 7 bases match TRBD1. The length of the CDR3 is 14 residues. CDR1 is SGHTA, CDR2 FQGTGA, per germline. The V segment lost 3 bases and the J segment 4 bases; nucleotides outside the gene matches: 3. The CDR3 is CASSFGTENQPQHF. The CDR3 coding sequence is TGTGCCAGCAGCTTCGGGACAGAGAATCAGCCCCAGCATTTT.

V and J are TRBV27 and TRBJ2-1; D call uncertain. Trimming left V 5 bases short and J 7 bases short, with 12 bases between. The CDR3 loop spans 13 amino acids. Germline V gives CDR1 MNHEY, CDR2 SMNVEV (reference sequence). This CDR3 is CASSPDSRNEQFF. DNA of the CDR3: TGTGCCAGCAGTCCAGATAGTAGGAATGAGCAGTTCTTC.

This clone was seen a handful of times. This same CDR3 is encoded by further DNA sequences in the sample. This chain joins TRBV7-9 and TRBJ2-7; D ambiguous. Trimming stripped 0 bases from V and 3 bases from J, with 6 bases between. CDR1 is SEHNR, CDR2 FQNEAQ, per germline (reference sequence). This CDR3 is 13 amino acids long. The CDR3 protein is CASSLANSYEQYF. CDR3 coding DNA: TGTGCCAGCAGCTTAGCAAACAGCTACGAGCAGTACTTC.

The V and J genes are TRBV27 and TRBJ2-7; D gene uncertain. V gave up 2 bases and J gave up 5 bases, with 10 bases separating them. The length of the CDR3 is 13 residues. Per the germline V gene, CDR1 is MNHEY and CDR2 is SMNVEV (reference sequence). CDR3 region: CASSLGVWNEQYF. The CDR3 region has the DNA TGTGCCAGCAGTTTAGGGGTATGGAACGAGCAGTACTTC.

The chain has TRBV7-2 and TRBJ2-6; TRBD2 might be the D (6 bases). The CDR3 consists of 17 residues. Per germline, CDR1 SGHTA and CDR2 FQGNSA. Between the trimmed V and J ends, which lost 5 bases and 0 bases, there was a span of 14 bases. In nucleotides, the CDR3 is TGTGCCAGCAGCCCGGGGCGGGGCTTCTCTGGGGCCAACGTCCTGACTTTC. As protein: CASSPGRGFSGANVLTF.

The chain combines TRBV5-6 with TRBJ1-5; D uncertain. CDR1 is SGHDT, CDR2 YYEEEE, per germline. This CDR3 has 14 residues. V dropped 1 base and J dropped 1 base, with 6 bases sitting between them. CDR3 loop: CASSLMTSNQPQHF. The CDR3 DNA reads as TGTGCCAGCAGCTTGATGACGAGCAATCAGCCCCAGCATTTT.

This clone is a singleton in its sample. CDR3 region: CASSGPYTNEKLFF. In DNA form, the CDR3 reads TGTGCCAGCAGTGGACCTTACACTAATGAAAAACTGTTTTTT. J is TRBJ1-4 and V is TRBV2; no clear D gene. Germline V gives CDR1 SNHLY, CDR2 FYNNEI. V was shortened by 4 bases and J by 2 bases, with 8 bases between the two germline ends. There are 14 residues in the CDR3.

V usage is TRBV30 and J usage is TRBJ1-1; D not certain. Germline lookup yields CDR1 GTSNPN and CDR2 SVGIG (reference sequence). This CDR3 comprises 11 residues. Trimming cost V 2 bases and J 2 bases, with 3 bases left between them. In DNA form, the CDR3 reads TGTGCCTGGAGTTTAAACACTGAAGCTTTCTTT. Its protein product is CAWSLNTEAFF.

V is TRBV7-3 and J is TRBJ1-5; tentatively, D is TRBD1 (5 bases). The V end was cut by 3 bases, the J end by 7 bases, with 19 bases between. Per germline, CDR1 SGHTA and CDR2 FQGTGA. The CDR3 consists of 16 residues. For the CDR3, the DNA is TGTGCCAGCAGCTTCCGTTTTAGGGGTGAAGAGCAGCCCCAGCATTTT. Protein sequence: CASSFRFRGEEQPQHF.

V and J are TRBV27 and TRBJ2-1; D call uncertain. In germline, CDR1 is MNHEY, CDR2 SMNVEV (reference sequence). The length of the CDR3 is 14 residues. Trimming removed 2 bases from V and 7 bases from J, with 12 bases in between. As DNA, the CDR3 is TGTGCCAGCAGTTTAGCGCCCGTAGGAAATGAGCAGTTCTTC. Protein sequence: CASSLAPVGNEQFF.

The chain joins TRBV27 to TRBJ2-3; D is unresolved. Germline V gene data show CDR1 as MNHEY and CDR2 as SMNVEV (reference sequence). Trimming removed 5 bases at V and 6 bases at J, with 15 bases between. The CDR3 extends over 14 amino acids. This chain's CDR3 is CASSGYSGMDTQYF. The CDR3 DNA is TGTGCCAGCAGTGGCTATAGTGGCATGGATACGCAGTATTTT.

The chain couples TRBV5-6 to TRBJ1-1, with unresolved D. The CDR3 covers 14 residues. Germline V lookup: CDR1 SGHDT, CDR2 YYEEEE. V lost 7 bases to trimming and J lost 1 base, with 14 bases between them. The CDR3 nucleotides are TGTGCCAGCCAAGACTTGTCAGGGAACACTGAAGCTTTCTTT. Residues: CASQDLSGNTEAFF.

The chain joins TRBV4-3 to TRBJ1-1, with 7 bases matching TRBD1. The CDR3 totals 14 residues. V shed 3 bases and J 2 bases; nucleotides not matched to a gene: 3. Germline V gene sequence: CDR1 LGHNA, CDR2 YSLEER. In nucleotides, the CDR3 is TGCGCCAGCAGCCACCTAGGGGGCAACACTGAAGCTTTCTTT. Its protein product is CASSHLGGNTEAFF.

This clone occurred once. The V call is TRBV5-1, the J call TRBJ2-5, with no clear D. V dropped 4 bases and J dropped 0 bases, with 7 bases sitting between them. The CDR3 consists of 13 residues. Germline loops: CDR1 SGHRS, CDR2 YFSETQ. The CDR3 region has the DNA TGCGCCAGCAGCGACGACTACCAAGAGACCCAGTACTTC. This gives the protein CASSDDYQETQYF.

The chain joins TRBV25-1 to TRBJ2-3, with 9 bases aligning to TRBD1. CDR3 size: 16 residues. J gave up 0 bases and V 1 base, and 2 bases lay outside the gene matches. Germline V gene data show CDR1 as MGHDK and CDR2 as SYGVNS. In DNA, the CDR3 is TGTGCCAGCAGTGAATGGACAGGGGTTAGCACAGATACGCAGTATTTT. This sequence encodes CASSEWTGVSTDTQYF.

The rearrangement uses TRBV15 and TRBJ2-1; perhaps D is TRBD1 or TRBD2 (5 bases each). The CDR3 is 14 residues long. The V gene lost 2 bases and the J gene lost 10 bases, with 15 bases spanning the gap. CDR1 is LNHNV and CDR2 is YYDKDF in the germline V gene (reference sequence). CDR3 nucleotide sequence: TGTGCCACCAGCAGAAGCTGGGACGACCAAGAGCAGTTCTTC. Protein sequence: CATSRSWDDQEQFF.

This chain uses TRBV29-1 with TRBJ1-3; perhaps TRBD1 as D (5 bases). The length of the CDR3 is 14 residues. V was shortened by 7 bases and J by 3 bases, with 16 bases between the two germline ends. CDR1 is SQVTM and CDR2 is ANQGSEA in the germline V gene. CDR3 in DNA: TGCAGCGCCCGGGACCGATCTCGTGGAAACACCATATATTTT. This gives the protein CSARDRSRGNTIYF.

The chain uses TRBV5-4 and TRBJ1-3; no reliable D call. Trimming pared 3 bases from V and 0 bases from J, leaving 16 bases between. Germline CDR1 reads SGHNT; CDR2 reads YYREEE (reference sequence). This CDR3 spans 17 amino acids. Here the CDR3 reads CASSSPTTDISGNTIYF. DNA of the CDR3: TGTGCCAGCAGCTCCCCAACTACAGACATCTCTGGAAACACCATATATTTT. The full variable domain, with the rest looked up from reference TRBV5-4 and TRBJ1-3, is ETGVTQSPTHLIKTRGQQVTLRCSSQSGHNTVSWYQQALGQGPQFIFQYYREEENGRGNFPPRFSGLQFPNYSSELNVNALELDDSALYLCASSSPTTDISGNTIYFGEGSWLTVV.

The chain links TRBV5-4 to TRBJ2-1, with a weak D call TRBD2 (6 bases). Trimming stripped 0 bases from V and 4 bases from J, with 11 bases between. Germline CDR1 reads SGHNT; CDR2 reads YYREEE (reference sequence). This CDR3 has 15 amino acids. The CDR3 is CASSLAAGQYNEQFF. CDR3 sequence (DNA): TGTGCCAGCAGCTTGGCCGCGGGGCAGTACAATGAGCAGTTCTTC.

The chain combines TRBV9 with TRBJ2-3, with D unresolved. The germline V gene has CDR1 SGDLS and CDR2 YYNGEE. With 4 bases removed from V and 2 bases from J, the gap between germline ends came to 14 bases. The CDR3 spans 15 residues. The CDR3 sequence is CASSSDLGYTDTQYF. CDR3 bases: TGTGCCAGCAGCTCTGACTTGGGCTACACAGATACGCAGTATTTT.

This clone was recorded once. This chain uses TRBV25-1 with TRBJ2-1; no clear D gene. Germline V gene lookup returns CDR1 MGHDK and CDR2 SYGVNS. This CDR3 spans 12 amino acids. V dropped 9 bases and J dropped 0 bases, with 6 bases sitting between them. CDR3 nucleotide sequence: TGTGCCAGTGAGTTCTCCTACAATGAGCAGTTCTTC. It specifies CASEFSYNEQFF.

The chain joins TRBV11-2 to TRBJ2-1, with D maybe TRBD2 (8 bases). The germline V gene has CDR1 SGHAT and CDR2 FQNNGV. The CDR3 loop spans 12 amino acids. The V end lost 5 bases, the J end lost 10 bases, and 12 bases lay between the germline ends. The CDR3 sequence: CASSAGGQEQFF. In nucleotides, the CDR3 is TGTGCCAGCAGCGCGGGGGGACAGGAGCAGTTCTTC.